What follows describes a single T cell receptor beta chain. Its antigen is as yet unknown. This record belongs to a study of T-cell reconstitution after alpha-beta-depleted transplantation in children. Overall study results and limits: Newly produced T cells mostly accounted for T-cell counts and diversity one year post-transplant. Reported findings indicate that, about two months after transplant, alpha-beta T cells came from several hundred expanded clones, which were derived from non-depleted graft cells.

Unique molecular identifiers tagged the TCRbeta library. TCRdb reanalysed the PCR reads using MiXCR and keeps one entry per CDR3 protein. The data hold about 870,000 distinct CDR3 sequences, with 15% to 20% observed a single time. This material consisted of PBMCs, mostly from graft donor cells, taken 360 days after TCRalphabeta/CD19-depleted stem cell transplant. The receptor's source is a male patient aged 10 to 17 who had a stem cell transplant for acute lymphoblastic leukemia, so the T cells may come from the graft donor.

The CDR3 bases are TGTGCCAGCAGCCATCCCTTAGGGGCTAGCGGCAAAAACATTCAGTACTTC. Its protein product is CASSHPLGASGKNIQYF. The chain joins TRBV7-6 to TRBJ2-4; 7 bases map to TRBD2. The length of the CDR3 is 17 residues. Germline CDR1 reads SGHVS; CDR2 reads FNYEAQ. V lost 5 bases and J lost 3; bases outside the gene matches: 13. Drawing the rest from reference TRBV7-6 and TRBJ2-4, the complete variable domain is GAGVSQSPRYKVTKRGQDVALRCDPISGHVSLYWYRQALGQGPEFLTYFNYEAQQDKSGLPNDRFSAERPEGSISTLTIQRTEQRDSAMYRCASSHPLGASGKNIQYFGAGTRLSVL.